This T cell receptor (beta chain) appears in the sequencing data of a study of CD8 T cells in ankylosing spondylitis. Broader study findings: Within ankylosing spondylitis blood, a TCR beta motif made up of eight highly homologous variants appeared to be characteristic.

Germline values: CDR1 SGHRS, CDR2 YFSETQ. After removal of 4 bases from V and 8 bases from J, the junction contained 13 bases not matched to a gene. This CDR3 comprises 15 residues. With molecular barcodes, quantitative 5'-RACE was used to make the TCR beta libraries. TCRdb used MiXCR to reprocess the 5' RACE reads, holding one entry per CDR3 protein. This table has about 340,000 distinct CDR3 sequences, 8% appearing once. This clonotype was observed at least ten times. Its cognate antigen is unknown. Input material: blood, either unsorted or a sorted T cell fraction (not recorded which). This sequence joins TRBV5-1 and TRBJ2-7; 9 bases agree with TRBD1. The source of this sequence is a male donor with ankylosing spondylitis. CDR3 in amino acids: CASSPPDRGPPQQYF. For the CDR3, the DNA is TGCGCCAGCAGCCCACCGGACAGGGGCCCTCCCCAGCAGTACTTC.